This T cell receptor (beta chain) was recovered during a study of cytotoxic CD8 clonotypes in ibrutinib-treated CLL. In the study overall: Among the samples, the mean was 255,043 productive templates and 94,082 productive rearrangements.

Note on this clone: Its matching antigen is unknown.

The V gene's germline CDR1 is SGHNT and CDR2 YYREEE (reference sequence). This CDR3 comprises 18 residues. Unmatched junction bases numbered 13, after V lost 4 bases and J lost 2 bases. TCRdb keeps only in-frame clones here, not all; method: immunoSEQ multiplex PCR. The sample carries approximately 92,000 clones, roughly three quarters recorded once. General study points: At ibrutinib response, clonality increased, and at progression it declined back toward baseline.

This TCR was recovered from a human donor with chronic lymphocytic leukemia. Sequencing used PBMCs, obtained after 24 months of ibrutinib treatment. V is TRBV5-4 and J is TRBJ1-5; 9 bases line up with TRBD1. The CDR3 protein is CASSRWTGAGVGNQPQHF. In DNA, the CDR3 is TGTGCCAGCAGCCGATGGACAGGGGCCGGAGTGGGCAATCAGCCCCAGCATTTT.